The present T cell receptor (beta chain) was sequenced within a study of regulatory T cells in long-lasting Graves disease. This CDR3 has 17 amino acids. Germline V gene lookup returns CDR1 LGHDT and CDR2 YNNKEL (reference sequence). The germline V and J ends were trimmed by 0 bases and 6 bases, with 17 bases remaining between them. Whole-study results and caveats: More public clonotypes were shared by persistent patients (2,741) than by new patients (roughly 1,000).

Time point of the sample: newly diagnosed GD, antithyroid drugs for less than 3 months. The TCR library was prepared using RNA isolated from PBMCs. The table lists this clonotype with a few counts. Its target is unknown. TCR beta libraries were built with iRepertoire HTBI primers and Arm-PCR of CDR3 regions. A single record per CDR3 protein comes from TCRdb applying MiXCR to the multiplex PCR reads. The table lists a few hundred thousand distinct CDR3 sequences, roughly 15% of them singletons. These data were likewise used in another study, on T cells in Graves' hyperthyroidism and ophthalmopathy.

This clonotype originated in a woman aged 18-29 years with Graves disease. The sample was peripheral blood mononuclear cells (PBMCs), taken at new diagnosis, from a patient treated with antithyroid drugs. The rearrangement links TRBV3-1 to TRBJ2-2; D is possibly TRBD1 (6 bases). Written as DNA, the CDR3 is TGTGCCAGCAGCCAAGAGGTAGCAGGGGCTTTTCCCGGGGAGCTGTTTTTT. Translating gives CASSQEVAGAFPGELFF.